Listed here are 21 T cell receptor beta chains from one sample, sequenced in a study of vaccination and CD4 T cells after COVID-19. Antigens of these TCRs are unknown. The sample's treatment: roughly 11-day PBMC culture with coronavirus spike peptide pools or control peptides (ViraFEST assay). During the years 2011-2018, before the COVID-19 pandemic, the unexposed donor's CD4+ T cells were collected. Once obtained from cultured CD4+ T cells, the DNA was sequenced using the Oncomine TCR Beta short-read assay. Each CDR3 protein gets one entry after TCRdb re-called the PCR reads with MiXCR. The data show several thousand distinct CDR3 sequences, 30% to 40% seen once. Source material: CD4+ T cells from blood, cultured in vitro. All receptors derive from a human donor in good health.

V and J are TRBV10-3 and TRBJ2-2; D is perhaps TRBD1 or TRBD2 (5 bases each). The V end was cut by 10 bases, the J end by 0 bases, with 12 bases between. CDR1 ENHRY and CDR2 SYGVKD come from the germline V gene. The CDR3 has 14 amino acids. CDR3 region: CATGTSTNTGELFF. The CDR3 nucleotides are TGTGCCACCGGGACGTCTACGAACACCGGGGAGCTGTTTTTT.

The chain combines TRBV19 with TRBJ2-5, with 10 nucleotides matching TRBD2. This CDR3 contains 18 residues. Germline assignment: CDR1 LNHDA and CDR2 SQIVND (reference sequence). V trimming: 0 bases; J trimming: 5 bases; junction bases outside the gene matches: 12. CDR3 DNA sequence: TGTGCCAGTAGTATAGATTGGAGGCTAGCGGGAGTTCCGGAGACCCAGTACTTC. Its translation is CASSIDWRLAGVPETQYF.

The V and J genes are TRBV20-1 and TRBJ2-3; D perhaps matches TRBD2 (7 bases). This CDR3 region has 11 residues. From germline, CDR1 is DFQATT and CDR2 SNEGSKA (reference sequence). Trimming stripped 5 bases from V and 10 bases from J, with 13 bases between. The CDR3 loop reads CSASGEGAQYF. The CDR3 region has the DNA TGCAGTGCTTCCGGGGAGGGGGCGCAGTATTTT.

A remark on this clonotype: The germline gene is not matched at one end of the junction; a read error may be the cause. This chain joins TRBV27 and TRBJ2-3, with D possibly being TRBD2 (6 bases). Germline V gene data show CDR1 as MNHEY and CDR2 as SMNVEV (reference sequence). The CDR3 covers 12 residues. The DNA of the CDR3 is TGTGCCAGCAGGTCACACCGGGACTTCAATTTTTTT. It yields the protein CASRSHRDFNFF.

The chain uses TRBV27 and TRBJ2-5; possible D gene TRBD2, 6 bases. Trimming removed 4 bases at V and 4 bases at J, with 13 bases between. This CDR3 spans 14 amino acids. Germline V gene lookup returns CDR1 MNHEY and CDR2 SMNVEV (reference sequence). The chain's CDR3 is CASSYSGPGETQYF. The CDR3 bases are TGTGCCAGCAGTTATAGCGGCCCGGGAGAGACCCAGTACTTC.

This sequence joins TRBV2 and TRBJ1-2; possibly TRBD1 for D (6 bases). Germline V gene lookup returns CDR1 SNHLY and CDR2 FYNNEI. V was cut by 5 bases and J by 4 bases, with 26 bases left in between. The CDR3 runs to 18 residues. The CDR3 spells CASSQRGGGAGETYGYTF. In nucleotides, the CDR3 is TGTGCCAGCAGTCAGAGAGGGGGTGGGGCAGGGGAGACCTATGGCTACACCTTC.

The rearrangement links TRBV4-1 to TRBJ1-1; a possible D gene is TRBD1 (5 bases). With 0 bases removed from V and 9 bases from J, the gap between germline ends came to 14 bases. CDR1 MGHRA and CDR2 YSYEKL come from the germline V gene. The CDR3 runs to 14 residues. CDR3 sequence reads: CASSQDSWDSKAFF. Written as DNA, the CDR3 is TGCGCCAGCAGCCAAGATTCTTGGGACTCCAAAGCTTTCTTT.

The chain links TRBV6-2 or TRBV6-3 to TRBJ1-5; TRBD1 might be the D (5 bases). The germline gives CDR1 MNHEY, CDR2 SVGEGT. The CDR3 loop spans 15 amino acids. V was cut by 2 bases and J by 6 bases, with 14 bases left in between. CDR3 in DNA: TGTGCCAGCAGTTACAGGACCCCGGGGGGTCAGCCCCAGCATTTT. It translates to CASSYRTPGGQPQHF.

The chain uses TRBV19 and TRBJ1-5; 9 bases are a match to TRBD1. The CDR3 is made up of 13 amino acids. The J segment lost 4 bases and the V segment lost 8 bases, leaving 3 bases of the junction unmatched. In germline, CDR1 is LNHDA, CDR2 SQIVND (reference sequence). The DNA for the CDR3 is TGTGCCAGTTCGACAGGGGGAAATCAGCCCCAGCATTTT. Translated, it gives CASSTGGNQPQHF.

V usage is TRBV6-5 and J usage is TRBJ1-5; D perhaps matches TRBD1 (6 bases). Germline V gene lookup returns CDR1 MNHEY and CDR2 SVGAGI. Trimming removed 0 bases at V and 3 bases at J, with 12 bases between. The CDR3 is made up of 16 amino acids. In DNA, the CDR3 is TGTGCCAGCAGTTACTCGCCAGGGGCCCCCAATCAGCCCCAGCATTTT. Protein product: CASSYSPGAPNQPQHF.

The CDR3 region is CASSLEGGPVASSYGYTF. The DNA for the CDR3 is TGCGCCAGCAGCTTGGAGGGGGGTCCCGTCGCGTCGAGCTATGGCTACACCTTC. The J gene is TRBJ1-2, the V gene TRBV5-1, with D maybe TRBD1 (6 bases). CDR1 is SGHRS, CDR2 YFSETQ, per germline. Between the trimmed V and J ends, which lost 0 bases and 4 bases, there was a span of 22 bases. The CDR3 consists of 18 residues.

The CDR3 bases are TGTGCCACCAGTGATACCAGGGGTAACCGGGAGCTGTTTTTT. Translated: CATSDTRGNRELFF. The chain couples TRBV24-1 to TRBJ2-2; D might be TRBD1 (6 bases). The V and J ends lost 3 bases and 9 bases respectively, with 13 bases between them. The germline V gene encodes CDR1 KGHDR and CDR2 SFDVKD. The CDR3 covers 14 residues.

The CDR3 protein is CASSGQYSPLHF. The CDR3 bases are TGTGCCAGCTCGGGTCAGTATTCACCCCTCCACTTT. This chain connects TRBV12-3 or TRBV12-4 to TRBJ1-6, with D unclear. Between the trimmed V and J ends, which lost 8 bases and 8 bases, there was a span of 10 bases. This CDR3 spans 12 amino acids.

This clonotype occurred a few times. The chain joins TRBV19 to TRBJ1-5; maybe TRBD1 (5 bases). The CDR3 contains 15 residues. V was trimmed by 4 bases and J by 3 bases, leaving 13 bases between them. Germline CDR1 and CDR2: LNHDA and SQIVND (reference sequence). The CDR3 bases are TGTGCCAGTAGTAACACCGGGACGCACAATCAGCCCCAGCATTTT. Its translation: CASSNTGTHNQPQHF. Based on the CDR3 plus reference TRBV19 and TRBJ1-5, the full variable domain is DGGITQSPKYLFRKEGQNVTLSCEQNLNHDAMYWYRQDPGQGLRLIYYSQIVNDFQKGDIAEGYSVSREKKESFPLTVTSAQKNPTAFYLCASSNTGTHNQPQHFGDGTRLSIL.

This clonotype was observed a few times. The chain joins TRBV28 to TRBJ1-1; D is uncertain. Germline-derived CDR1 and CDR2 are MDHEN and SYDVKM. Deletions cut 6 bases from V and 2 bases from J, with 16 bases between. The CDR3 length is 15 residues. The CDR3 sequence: CASSGFVRPNTEAFF. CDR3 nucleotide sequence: TGTGCCAGCAGCGGCTTTGTCCGCCCAAACACTGAAGCTTTCTTT.

The CDR3 here is CASSIDDAGGPQHF. Written as DNA, the CDR3 is TGTGCCAGTAGTATTGATGACGCGGGGGGACCCCAGCATTTT. The chain carries TRBV19 and TRBJ1-5; D perhaps matches TRBD1 (5 bases). This CDR3 region has 14 residues. V was cut by 3 bases and J by 10 bases, with 16 bases left in between. The germline CDR1 and CDR2 sequences are LNHDA and SQIVND (reference sequence).

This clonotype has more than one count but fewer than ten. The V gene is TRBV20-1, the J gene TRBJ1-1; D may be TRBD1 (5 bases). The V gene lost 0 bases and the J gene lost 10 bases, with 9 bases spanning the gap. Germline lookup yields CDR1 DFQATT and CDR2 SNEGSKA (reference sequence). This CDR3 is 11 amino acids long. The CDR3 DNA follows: TGCAGTGCTAGAGAAGGGGCGAGAGCTTTCTTT. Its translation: CSAREGARAFF.

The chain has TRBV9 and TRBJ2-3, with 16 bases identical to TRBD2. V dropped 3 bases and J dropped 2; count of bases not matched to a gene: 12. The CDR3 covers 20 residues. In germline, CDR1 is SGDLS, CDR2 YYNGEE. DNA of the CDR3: TGTGCCAGCAGCGCCCGCAGGGGACTAGCGGGGGGGCCGGTCACAGATACGCAGTATTTT. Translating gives CASSARRGLAGGPVTDTQYF.

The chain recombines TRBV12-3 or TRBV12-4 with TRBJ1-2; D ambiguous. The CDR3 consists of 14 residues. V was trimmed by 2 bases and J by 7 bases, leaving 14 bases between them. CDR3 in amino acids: CASSLSAAAGGYTF. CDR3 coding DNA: TGTGCCAGCAGTTTATCGGCCGCAGCGGGTGGCTACACCTTC.

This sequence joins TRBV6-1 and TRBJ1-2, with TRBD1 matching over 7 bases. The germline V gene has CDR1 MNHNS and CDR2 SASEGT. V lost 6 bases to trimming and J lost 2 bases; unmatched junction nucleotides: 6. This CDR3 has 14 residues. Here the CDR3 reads CASSVTGTNYGYTF. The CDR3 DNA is TGTGCCAGCAGCGTGACAGGGACCAACTATGGCTACACCTTC.

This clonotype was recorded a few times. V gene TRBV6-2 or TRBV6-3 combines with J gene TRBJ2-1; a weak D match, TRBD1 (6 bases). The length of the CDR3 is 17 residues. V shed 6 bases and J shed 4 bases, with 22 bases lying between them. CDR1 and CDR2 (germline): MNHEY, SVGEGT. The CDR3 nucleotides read TGTGCCAGCAGCGTCCGGGTTACAGGGAGTAGGTACAATGAGCAGTTCTTC. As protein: CASSVRVTGSRYNEQFF.